The clone carrying this T cell receptor (beta chain) was detected only a few times. The antigen is not known. Indicated time point: pre-sensitization, week 0. Sample treatment: therapeutic diphenylcyclopropenone sensitization with weekly scalp DPC. The data originate from a study of human T cells and chemical hapten exposure. About the study: The use of 2% DPC on about 2 cm by about 2 cm of upper inner arm skin constituted sensitization. Study-wide points: Clustering by CDR3 similarity yielded significantly more large clusters from expanded TCRs than controls.

The ends lost 4 bases at V and 7 bases at J; junction bases unmatched: 13. The CDR3 consists of 16 residues. The V gene's germline CDR1 is KGHDR and CDR2 SFDVKD. Each cDNA molecule in the library carried unique molecular identifiers. TCRdb processed the RACE reads anew with MiXCR; each CDR3 protein has one entry. Of roughly 250,000 distinct CDR3 sequences in the sample, approximately 8.6% were seen once. The chain carries TRBV24-1 and TRBJ2-7; 9 bases agree with TRBD2. This receptor was obtained from a woman aged 40 to 55 with alopecia areata. Some clones in this sample may be carry-over from other donors' samples. Source: whole blood, taken in connection with sensitization to the hapten diphenylcyclopropenone (DPC). The CDR3 spells CATSDPHTGLACEQYF. In nucleotides, the CDR3 is TGTGCCACCAGTGACCCCCACACGGGACTAGCCTGTGAGCAGTACTTC.